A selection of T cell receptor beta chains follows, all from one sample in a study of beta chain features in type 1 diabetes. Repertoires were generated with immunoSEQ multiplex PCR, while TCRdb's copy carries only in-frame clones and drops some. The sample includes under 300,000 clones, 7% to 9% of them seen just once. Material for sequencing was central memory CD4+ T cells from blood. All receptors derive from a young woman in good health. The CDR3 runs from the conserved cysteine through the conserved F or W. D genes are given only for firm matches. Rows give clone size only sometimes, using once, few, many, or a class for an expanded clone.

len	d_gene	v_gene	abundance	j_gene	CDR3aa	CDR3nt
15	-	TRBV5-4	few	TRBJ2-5	CASSLLSGGKETQYF	TGTGCCAGCAGCTTGTTATCCGGCGGAAAAGAGACCCAGTACTTC
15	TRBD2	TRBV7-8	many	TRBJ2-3	CASRPSGTSTDTQYF	TGTGCCAGCAGACCCAGCGGGACTAGCACAGATACGCAGTATTTT
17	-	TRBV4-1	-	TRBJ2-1	CASSQLDLLHFSNEQFF	TGCGCCAGCAGCCAACTGGACCTCCTCCACTTCAGCAATGAGCAGTTCTTC
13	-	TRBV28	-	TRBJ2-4	CASHQSRGNIQYF	TGTGCCAGTCATCAGAGCCGAGGTAACATTCAGTACTTC
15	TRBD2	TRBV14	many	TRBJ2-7	CASSPSGSLSYEQYF	TGTGCCAGCAGTCCTAGCGGGAGCCTCTCCTACGAGCAGTACTTC
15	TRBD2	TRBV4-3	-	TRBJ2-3	CASSALAGNTDTQYF	TGCGCCAGCAGCGCCCTAGCGGGAAACACAGATACGCAGTATTTT
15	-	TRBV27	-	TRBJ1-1	CASSFLRAPGTEAFF	TGTGCCAGCAGTTTCCTCCGGGCTCCAGGGACTGAAGCTTTCTTT
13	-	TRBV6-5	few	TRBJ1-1	CASSYGGDTEAFF	TGTGCCAGCAGTTACGGGGGTGACACTGAAGCTTTCTTT
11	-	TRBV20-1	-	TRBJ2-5	CSAIDLETQYF	TGCAGTGCTATAGATTTGGAGACCCAGTACTTC
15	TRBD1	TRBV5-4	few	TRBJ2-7	CASSQGGQGFYEQYF	TGTGCCAGCAGCCAAGGGGGACAGGGGTTTTACGAGCAGTACTTC
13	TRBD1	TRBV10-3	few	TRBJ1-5	CAAGPGGIQPQHF	TGTGCCGCTGGGCCAGGGGGAATCCAGCCCCAGCATTTT
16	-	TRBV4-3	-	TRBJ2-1	CASSPRGRQLYNEQFF	TGCGCCAGCAGCCCGAGGGGTCGGCAACTATACAATGAGCAGTTCTTC
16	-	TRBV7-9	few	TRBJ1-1	CASVEQNQIMNTEAFF	TGTGCCAGCGTCGAACAGAATCAAATCATGAACACTGAAGCTTTCTTT
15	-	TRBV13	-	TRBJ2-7	CASSERRRRALEQYF	TGTGCCAGCAGCGAGCGCAGGCGAAGGGCTCTCGAGCAGTACTTC
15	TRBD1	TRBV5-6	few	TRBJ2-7	CASSLFGTDSYEQYF	TGTGCCAGCAGCCTATTCGGGACAGACTCCTACGAGCAGTACTTC
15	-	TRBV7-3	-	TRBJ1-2	CASSFRAAANYGYTF	TGTGCCAGCAGCTTTCGGGCAGCAGCTAACTATGGCTACACCTTC
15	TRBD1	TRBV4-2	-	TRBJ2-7	CASSLASGQDYEQYF	TGTGCCAGCAGCCTAGCTTCGGGACAGGACTACGAGCAGTACTTC
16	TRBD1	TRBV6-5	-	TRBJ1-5	CASSLTGTRGNQPQHF	TGTGCCAGCAGTTTGACAGGGACAAGGGGCAATCAGCCCCAGCATTTT
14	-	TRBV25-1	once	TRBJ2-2	CASKRAANTGELFF	TGTGCCAGCAAAAGAGCCGCGAACACCGGGGAGCTGTTTTTT
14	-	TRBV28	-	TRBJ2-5	CASSSRDSLKTQYF	TGTGCCAGCAGTTCGAGGGACTCCTTAAAGACCCAGTACTTC
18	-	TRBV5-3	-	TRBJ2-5	CARSFNRPTGFGQETQYF	TGTGCCAGAAGCTTCAATCGTCCTACAGGGTTCGGGCAAGAGACCCAGTACTTC
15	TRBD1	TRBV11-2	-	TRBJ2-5	CASSDRDRRSETQYF	TGTGCCAGCAGCGACCGGGACAGGCGGAGTGAGACCCAGTACTTC
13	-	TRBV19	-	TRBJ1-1	CASLKGSQSEAFF	TGTGCCAGCCTTAAAGGAAGCCAATCTGAAGCTTTCTTT
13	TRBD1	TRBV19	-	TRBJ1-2	CASNRDSIGGYTF	TGTGCCAGTAACCGGGACAGCATAGGTGGCTACACCTTC
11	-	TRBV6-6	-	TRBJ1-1	CASTGQPEAFF	TGTGCCAGCACCGGCCAACCTGAAGCTTTCTTT
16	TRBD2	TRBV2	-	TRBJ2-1	CASSELAGSSYNEQFF	TGTGCCAGCAGTGAACTAGCGGGGAGCTCCTACAATGAGCAGTTCTTC
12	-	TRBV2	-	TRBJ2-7	CASSVASYEQYF	TGTGCCAGCAGTGTTGCTTCCTACGAGCAGTACTTC
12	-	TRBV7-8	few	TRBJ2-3	CASSSRADTQYF	TGTGCCAGCAGCTCCCGTGCAGATACGCAGTATTTT
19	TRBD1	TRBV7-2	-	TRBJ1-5	CASSLAPPRQGHSNQPQHF	TGTGCCAGCAGCTTAGCGCCCCCGAGACAGGGCCATAGCAATCAGCCCCAGCATTTT
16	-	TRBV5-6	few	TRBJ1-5	CASSYTGRGGDQPQHF	TGTGCCAGCAGCTACACCGGACGAGGCGGCGATCAGCCCCAGCATTTT
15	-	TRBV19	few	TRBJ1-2	CASSQFGSGNYGYTF	TGTGCCAGTAGTCAGTTCGGCTCGGGGAACTATGGCTACACCTTC
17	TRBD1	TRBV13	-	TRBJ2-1	CASSSPADRATYNEQFF	TGTGCCAGCAGCTCCCCGGCAGACAGGGCCACCTACAATGAGCAGTTCTTC
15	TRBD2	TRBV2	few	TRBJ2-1	CASTRTRSSYNEQFF	TGTGCCAGCACCCGGACTAGAAGCTCCTACAATGAGCAGTTCTTC
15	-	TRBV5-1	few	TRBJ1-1	CASSLALAGMSEAFF	TGCGCCAGCAGCTTGGCCCTGGCAGGGATGAGTGAAGCTTTCTTT
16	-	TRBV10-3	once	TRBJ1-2	CASSYSKARPNYGYTF	TGTGCCAGCAGTTACTCGAAGGCGAGACCTAACTATGGCTACACCTTC
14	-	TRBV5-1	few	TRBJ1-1	CASSFQGSDTEAFF	TGCGCCAGCAGCTTCCAGGGCTCAGACACTGAAGCTTTCTTT
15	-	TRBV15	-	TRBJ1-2	CATSRDRGGNYGYTF	TGTGCCACCAGCAGAGATCGGGGGGGCAACTATGGCTACACCTTC
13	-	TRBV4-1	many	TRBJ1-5	CASSQDEARSQHF	TGCGCCAGCAGCCAAGATGAGGCCCGGTCCCAGCATTTT
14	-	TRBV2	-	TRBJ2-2	CAIGPRVYTGELFF	TGTGCCATCGGGCCTAGGGTTTACACCGGGGAGCTGTTTTTT
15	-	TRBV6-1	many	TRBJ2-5	CASSEAPDSQETQYF	TGTGCCAGCAGTGAAGCGCCAGATAGCCAAGAGACCCAGTACTTC
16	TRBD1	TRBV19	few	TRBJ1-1	CASSMGVGQVNTEAFF	TGTGCCAGTAGTATGGGAGTGGGACAGGTCAACACTGAAGCTTTCTTT
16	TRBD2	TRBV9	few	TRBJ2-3	CASSAASGGPTDTQYF	TGTGCCAGCAGCGCCGCTAGCGGAGGCCCCACAGATACGCAGTATTTT